This TCR beta chain is from a study of T cell changes during pregnancy in multiple sclerosis. Libraries were prepared by immunoSEQ multiplex PCR; TCRdb keeps only in-frame clonotypes and omits some of them. The sample has around 78,000 clones, around 93% seen once. The specimen was peripheral blood, collected in the second trimester of pregnancy. The clonotype originates from a female donor with multiple sclerosis, enrolled in a pregnancy study.

The CDR3 protein is CASSEEGRINYGYTF. The CDR3 coding sequence is TGTGCCAGCAGTGAAGAGGGGAGGATTAACTATGGCTACACCTTC. This rearrangement joins TRBV6-1 to TRBJ1-2; D is perhaps TRBD1 (5 bases). The CDR3 consists of 15 residues. The germline gives CDR1 MNHNS, CDR2 SASEGT. V gave up 1 base and J gave up 1 base, with 10 bases separating them.